This T cell receptor beta chain was found in a study of blood T cell repertoires in COVID-19 (dated by TCRdb to between 2020 and 2021). A note on the overall study: The collaborator samples originated in the United States, Italy and Spain and spanned the acute and convalescent phases of COVID-19. The prospective study material was composed of cDNA or gDNA derived from T cells, B-cell-depleted T cells, or PBMCs. Deeply sampled blood TCRbeta repertoires from subjects exposed to, actively infected with, or recovered from COVID-19 were included in the dataset. A freely available public database, intended as a resource for researchers studying the immune response to SARS-CoV-2, is where the repertoires were released. Samples came from the ongoing ImmuneRACE study (first 160 participants) plus 1,254 subjects from 6 global collaborators. Nearly every sample came with metadata listing a de-identified subject ID, COVID-19 status, age in years and sex. Where available, HLA class I and class II types were obtained from metadata supplied by the sample provider rather than from assay-based typing.

Participants in the prospective study were enrolled through a virtual design, were aged about 18 to 100 years, and lived in roughly 24 United States geographic areas. In the prospective study, cohorts were assigned on the basis of participant-reported clinical history obtained from a screening survey and a study questionnaire. Recovered participants in ImmuneRACE Cohort 3 were defined as having two consecutive negative NP/OP PCR tests, clearance from a healthcare professional, or resolution of symptoms. Mobile phlebotomists in the prospective study collected whole blood, serum and a nasopharyngeal or oropharyngeal swab from every participant. Additional blood draws and questionnaires over an approximately two-month period could optionally be provided by prospective study participants. Prospective study blood samples were shipped either frozen or at room temperature before DNA extraction. What the study reported, not specific to this receptor: How much clinical and demographic metadata was included differed by source and by participant, and the metadata was provided uncurated.

Via the germline V gene, CDR1 is MNHEY and CDR2 SVGEGT. V is shortened by 2 bases, J by 6 bases, and the region joining them spans 10 bases. Its CDR3 holds 13 amino acids, cysteine through phenylalanine. Only the CDR3 region is kept as DNA, spanning 39 bases read in frame from base 1. The immunoSEQ Assay, a bias-controlled multiplex PCR, was used to amplify TCRbeta CDR3 regions from genomic DNA. Regarding the original processing steps: The number of nucleated cells in each sample was estimated from the amplification of reference gene primers within the assay. To quantify the absolute abundance of each unique TCRbeta CDR3 rearrangement, sequence reads were collapsed and filtered. For each sample, productive Simpson clonality was calculated by taking the square root of Simpson's diversity index across productive rearrangements. This immuneACCESS table, as held by TCRdb, lists in-frame sequences with V and J called but not all clones. Of the missing ones, under half trace to an unresolved V gene in checked studies; the others have no known cause. The V and J calls and clone size come from that table; D and trimming were worked out from the DNA. This sample lists over 250,000 clones; around 90% were detected once. 2% to 3% of the sample comes from the top ten.

Remarks on this clone: The antigen it recognizes is unknown. No per-base quality is available; no much larger clone lies one base away.

The material sequenced was PBMCs or T cells enriched from blood (not recorded which). The receptor was derived from a man aged 55 to 70 who had recovered from COVID-19. The rearrangement combines TRBV6-2 or TRBV6-3 with TRBJ1-1; the D segment cannot be called with confidence. The DNA sequence is as follows: TGTGCCAGCAGTTACGGCCGGCAGGCTGAAGCTTTCTTT. This is translated as CASSYGRQAEAFF.